This paragraph covers one T cell receptor (beta chain) sequence. Antigen: not known. This CDR3 has 16 amino acids. Germline V CDR1 and CDR2: SGHTA, FQGTGA. Unmatched junction bases numbered 7, after V lost 2 bases and J lost 2 bases. The entry originates in a study of cytomegalovirus exposure and HLA in healthy donors. Study overall: A later analysis reported the same platform for the 90 to 150 validation repertoires and the roughly 700 first-cohort repertoires. Regarding the study as a whole: Under in vitro conditions, three CMV-associated chains were confirmed as specific for CMV antigens. Researchers counted 150 to 200 TCR beta chains as cytomegalovirus-associated.

TCRdb's table, derived via immunoSEQ multiplex PCR, lists solely in-frame clones and lacks some. The sample consists of 150,000 to 180,000 clones, 75% to 90% of them appearing once. Sequencing used PBMCs. V and J are TRBV7-3 and TRBJ2-3, with 7 bases that match TRBD2. This receptor was taken from a man aged 18 to 30 in good health and CMV-seropositive. CDR3 sequence: CASSLSASGYTDTQYF. DNA of the CDR3: TGTGCCAGCAGCTTATCTGCTAGCGGATACACAGATACGCAGTATTTT.